This T cell receptor (beta chain) was retrieved from a study of cytomegalovirus exposure and HLA in healthy donors. As to this clone: The antigen is not known.

Germline V CDR1 and CDR2: MNHEY, SMNVEV (reference sequence). Trimming took off 6 bases at V and 6 bases at J, with 12 bases between the two ends. The CDR3 totals 13 residues. PCR used 60 Vbeta primers and 13 Jbeta primers. Sequencing was performed with immunoSEQ multiplex PCR; in TCRdb, only in-frame clones are kept and a portion is missing. In the table there are about 130,000 clones, roughly three quarters of which are singletons. Study results and caveats: The authors listed 180 or so TCR beta chains as cytomegalovirus-associated.

The sequence derives from a woman between 25 and 40 years old in good health and CMV-seronegative. Material for sequencing was PBMCs. The chain employs TRBV27 and TRBJ1-5; D is perhaps TRBD1 (5 bases). The CDR3 nucleotides are TGTGCCAGCAGATCCAGGGAGGGTCAGCCCCAGCATTTT. Amino acids: CASRSREGQPQHF.